This record covers a single T cell receptor (beta chain). Antigen specificity is unknown. This specimen belongs to a study of T cell responses to AZD1222 COVID-19 vaccine. Study outcomes and limitations: Donors were largely white British and mainly female; clonal diversity was possibly underestimated.

This table comes from immunoSEQ multiplex PCR, and its TCRdb copy is limited to in-frame clones, with some not included. The sample holds 110,000 to 150,000 clones, around 92% seen once. Germline V gene lookup returns CDR1 SGHAT and CDR2 FQNNGV. V shed 0 bases and J shed 5 bases, with 8 bases lying between them. The length of the CDR3 is 13 residues. Sample: peripheral blood, taken 28 days after the second AZD1222 dose. The clonotype was recovered from an adult who received the AZD1222 COVID-19 vaccine. The V and J genes are TRBV11-2 and TRBJ2-7; a weak D match, TRBD2 (6 bases). The CDR3 region is CASSLDPGDEQYF. Written as DNA, the CDR3 is TGTGCCAGCAGCTTAGATCCGGGGGACGAGCAGTACTTC.